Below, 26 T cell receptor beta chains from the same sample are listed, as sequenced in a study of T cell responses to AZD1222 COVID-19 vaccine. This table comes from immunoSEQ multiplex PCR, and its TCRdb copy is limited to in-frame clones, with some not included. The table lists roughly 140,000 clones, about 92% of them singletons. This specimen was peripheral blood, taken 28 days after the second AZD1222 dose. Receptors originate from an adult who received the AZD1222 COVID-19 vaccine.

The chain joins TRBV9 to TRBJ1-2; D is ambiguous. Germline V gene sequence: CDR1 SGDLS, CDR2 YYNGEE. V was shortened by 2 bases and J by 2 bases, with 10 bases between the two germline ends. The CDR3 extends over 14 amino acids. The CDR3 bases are TGTGCCAGCAGCGTCGAAGGGAACAACTATGGCTACACCTTC. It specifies CASSVEGNNYGYTF.

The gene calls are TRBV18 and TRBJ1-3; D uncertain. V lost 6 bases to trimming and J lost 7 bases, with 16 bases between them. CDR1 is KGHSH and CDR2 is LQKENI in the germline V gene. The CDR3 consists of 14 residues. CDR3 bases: TGTGCCAGCTCGCGCAACAGAGAGGGTAACACCATATATTTT. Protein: CASSRNREGNTIYF.

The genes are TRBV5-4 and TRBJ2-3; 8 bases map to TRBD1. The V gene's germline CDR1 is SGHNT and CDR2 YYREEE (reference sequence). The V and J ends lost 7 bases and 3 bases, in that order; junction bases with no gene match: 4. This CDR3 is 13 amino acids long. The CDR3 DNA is TGTGCCAGCTGGACAGGGCTGACAGATACGCAGTATTTT. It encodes CASWTGLTDTQYF.

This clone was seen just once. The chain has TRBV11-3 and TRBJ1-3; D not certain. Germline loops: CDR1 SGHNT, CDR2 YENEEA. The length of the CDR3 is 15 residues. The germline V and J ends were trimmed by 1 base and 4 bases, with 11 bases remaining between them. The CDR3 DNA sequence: TGTGCCAGCAGCTTAGGGCAGGCCGTCGGAAACACCATATATTTT. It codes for CASSLGQAVGNTIYF.

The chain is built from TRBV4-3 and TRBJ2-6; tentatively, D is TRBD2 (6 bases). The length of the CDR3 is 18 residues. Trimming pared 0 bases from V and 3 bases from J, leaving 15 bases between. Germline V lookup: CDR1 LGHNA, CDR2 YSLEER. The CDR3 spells CASSQETAGGVGANVLTF. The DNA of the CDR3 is TGCGCCAGCAGCCAAGAGACGGCCGGGGGTGTTGGGGCCAACGTCCTGACTTTC.

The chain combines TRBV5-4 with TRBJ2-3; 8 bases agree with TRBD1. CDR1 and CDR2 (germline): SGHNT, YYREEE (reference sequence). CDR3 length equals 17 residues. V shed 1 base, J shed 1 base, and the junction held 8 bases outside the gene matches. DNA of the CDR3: TGTGCCAGCAGCTTGCCCACAGGGGGAGGTCGCACAGATACGCAGTATTTT. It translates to CASSLPTGGGRTDTQYF. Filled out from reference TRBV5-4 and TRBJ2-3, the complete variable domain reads ETGVTQSPTHLIKTRGQQVTLRCSSQSGHNTVSWYQQALGQGPQFIFQYYREEENGRGNFPPRFSGLQFPNYSSELNVNALELDDSALYLCASSLPTGGGRTDTQYFGPGTRLTVL.

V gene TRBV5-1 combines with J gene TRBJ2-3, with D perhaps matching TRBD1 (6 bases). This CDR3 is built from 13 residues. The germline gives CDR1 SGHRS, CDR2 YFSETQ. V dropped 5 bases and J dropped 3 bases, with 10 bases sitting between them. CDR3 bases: TGCGCCAGCAGTTTTCAGGGGACAGATACGCAGTATTTT. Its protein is CASSFQGTDTQYF.

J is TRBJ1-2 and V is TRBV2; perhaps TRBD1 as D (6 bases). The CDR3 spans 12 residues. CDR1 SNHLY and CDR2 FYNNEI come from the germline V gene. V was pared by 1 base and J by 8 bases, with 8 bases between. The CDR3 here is CASSEDRVGYTF. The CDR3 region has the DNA TGTGCCAGCAGTGAAGACAGGGTAGGCTACACCTTC.

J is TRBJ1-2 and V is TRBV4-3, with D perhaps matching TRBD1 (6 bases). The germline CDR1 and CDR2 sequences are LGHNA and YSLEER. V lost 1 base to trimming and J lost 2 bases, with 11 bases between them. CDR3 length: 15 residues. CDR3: CASSQGKQGNYGYTF. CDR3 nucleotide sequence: TGCGCCAGCAGCCAAGGGAAGCAGGGGAACTATGGCTACACCTTC.

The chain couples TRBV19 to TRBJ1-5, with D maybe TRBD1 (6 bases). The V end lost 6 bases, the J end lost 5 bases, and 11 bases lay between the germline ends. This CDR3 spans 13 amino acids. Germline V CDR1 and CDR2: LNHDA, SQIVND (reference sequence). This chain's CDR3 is CASRVQGDQPQHF. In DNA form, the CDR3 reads TGTGCCAGTAGAGTACAGGGTGATCAGCCCCAGCATTTT. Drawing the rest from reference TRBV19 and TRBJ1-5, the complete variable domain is DGGITQSPKYLFRKEGQNVTLSCEQNLNHDAMYWYRQDPGQGLRLIYYSQIVNDFQKGDIAEGYSVSREKKESFPLTVTSAQKNPTAFYLCASRVQGDQPQHFGDGTRLSIL.

The DNA of the CDR3 is TGCGCCAGCAGCACGGGGACGGGTAATGAAAAACTGTTTTTT. Protein sequence: CASSTGTGNEKLFF. This chain links TRBV5-1 with TRBJ1-4, with a weak D call TRBD1 (5 bases). Germline-derived CDR1 and CDR2 are SGHRS and YFSETQ. The CDR3 covers 14 residues. V was pared by 4 bases and J by 4 bases, with 11 bases between.

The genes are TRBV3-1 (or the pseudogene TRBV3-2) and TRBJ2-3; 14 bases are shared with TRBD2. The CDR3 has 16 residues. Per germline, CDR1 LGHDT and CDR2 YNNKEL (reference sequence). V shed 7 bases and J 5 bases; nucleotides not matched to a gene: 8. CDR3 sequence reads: CASTMTSGGGGDTQYF. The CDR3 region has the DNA TGTGCCAGCACCATGACTAGCGGGGGGGGCGGAGATACGCAGTATTTT.

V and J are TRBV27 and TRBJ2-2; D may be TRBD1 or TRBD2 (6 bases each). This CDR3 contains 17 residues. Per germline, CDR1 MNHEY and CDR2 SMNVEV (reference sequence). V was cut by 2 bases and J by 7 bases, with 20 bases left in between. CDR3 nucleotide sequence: TGTGCCAGCAGTTTAGCTCCGGGGGCGCGGATTGTCGGGGAGCTGTTTTTT. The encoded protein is CASSLAPGARIVGELFF.

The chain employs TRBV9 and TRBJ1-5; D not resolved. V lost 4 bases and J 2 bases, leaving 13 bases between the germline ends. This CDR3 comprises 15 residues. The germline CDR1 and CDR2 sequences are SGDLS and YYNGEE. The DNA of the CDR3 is TGTGCCAGCAGCAAAGACCTAAGGGGCAATCAGCCCCAGCATTTT. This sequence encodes CASSKDLRGNQPQHF.

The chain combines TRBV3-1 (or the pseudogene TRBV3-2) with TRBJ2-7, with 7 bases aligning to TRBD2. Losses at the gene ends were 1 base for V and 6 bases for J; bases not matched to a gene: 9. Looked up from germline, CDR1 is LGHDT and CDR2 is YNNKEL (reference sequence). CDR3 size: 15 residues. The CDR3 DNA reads TGTGCCAGCAGCCAAGTCTTTGCGGGAGAATCCGAGCAGTACTTC. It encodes CASSQVFAGESEQYF.

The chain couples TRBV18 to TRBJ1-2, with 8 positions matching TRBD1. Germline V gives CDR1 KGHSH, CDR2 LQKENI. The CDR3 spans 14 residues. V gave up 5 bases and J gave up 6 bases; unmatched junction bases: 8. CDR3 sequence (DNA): TGTGCCAGCTCAGTCACAGGGGGGGAAGATGGCTACACCTTC. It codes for CASSVTGGEDGYTF. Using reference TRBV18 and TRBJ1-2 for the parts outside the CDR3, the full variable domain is NAGVMQNPRHLVRRRGQEARLRCSPMKGHSHVYWYRQLPEEGLKFMVYLQKENIIDESGMPKERFSAEFPKEGPSILRIQQVVRGDSAAYFCASSVTGGEDGYTFGSGTRLTVV.

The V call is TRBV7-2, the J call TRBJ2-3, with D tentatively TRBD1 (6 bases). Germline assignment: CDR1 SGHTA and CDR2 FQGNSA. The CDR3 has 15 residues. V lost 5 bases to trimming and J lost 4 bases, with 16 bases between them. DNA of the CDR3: TGTGCCAGCAGCACGGGACATACTGGCCCAGATACGCAGTATTTT. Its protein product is CASSTGHTGPDTQYF.

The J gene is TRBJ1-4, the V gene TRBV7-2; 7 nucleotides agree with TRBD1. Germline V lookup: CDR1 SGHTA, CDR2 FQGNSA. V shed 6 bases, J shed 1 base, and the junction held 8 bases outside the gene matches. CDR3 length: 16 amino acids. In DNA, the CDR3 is TGTGCCAGCAGTTTTGACAGGGTCCAAACTAATGAAAAACTGTTTTTT. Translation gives CASSFDRVQTNEKLFF. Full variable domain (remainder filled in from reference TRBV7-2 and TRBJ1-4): GAGVSQSPSNKVTEKGKDVELRCDPISGHTALYWYRQSLGQGLEFLIYFQGNSAPDKSGLPSDRFSAERTGGSVSTLTIQRTQQEDSAVYLCASSFDRVQTNEKLFFGSGTQLSVL.

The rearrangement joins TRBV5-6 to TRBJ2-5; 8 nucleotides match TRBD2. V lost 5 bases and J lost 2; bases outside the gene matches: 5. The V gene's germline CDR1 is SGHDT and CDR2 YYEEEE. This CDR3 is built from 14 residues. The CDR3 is CASRGLAGQETQYF. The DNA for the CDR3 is TGTGCCAGCAGGGGATTAGCGGGGCAAGAGACCCAGTACTTC.

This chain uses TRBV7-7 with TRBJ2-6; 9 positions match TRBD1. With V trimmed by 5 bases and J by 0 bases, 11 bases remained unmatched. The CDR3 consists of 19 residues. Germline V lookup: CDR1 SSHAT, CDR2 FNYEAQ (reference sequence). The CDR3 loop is CASSPSPGQGLSGANVLTF. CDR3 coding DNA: TGTGCCAGCAGCCCTTCCCCGGGACAGGGCCTCTCTGGGGCCAACGTCCTGACTTTC. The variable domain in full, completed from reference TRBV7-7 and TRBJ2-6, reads GAGVSQSPRYKVTKRGQDVTLRCDPISSHATLYWYQQALGQGPEFLTYFNYEAQPDKSGLPSDRFSAERPEGSISTLTIQRTEQRDSAMYRCASSPSPGQGLSGANVLTFGAGSRLTVL.

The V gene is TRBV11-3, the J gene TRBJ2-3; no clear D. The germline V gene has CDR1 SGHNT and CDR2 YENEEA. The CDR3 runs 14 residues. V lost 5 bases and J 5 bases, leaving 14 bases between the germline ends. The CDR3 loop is CASSPGLGGDTQYF. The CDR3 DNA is TGTGCCAGCAGCCCGGGTCTGGGCGGAGATACGCAGTATTTT.

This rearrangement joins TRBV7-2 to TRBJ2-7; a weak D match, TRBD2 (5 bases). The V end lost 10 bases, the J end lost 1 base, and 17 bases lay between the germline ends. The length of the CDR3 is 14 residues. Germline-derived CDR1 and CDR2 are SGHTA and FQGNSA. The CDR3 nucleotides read TGTGCCACCAGGAAAGGGTGGGAGTCCTACGAGCAGTACTTC. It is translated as CATRKGWESYEQYF.

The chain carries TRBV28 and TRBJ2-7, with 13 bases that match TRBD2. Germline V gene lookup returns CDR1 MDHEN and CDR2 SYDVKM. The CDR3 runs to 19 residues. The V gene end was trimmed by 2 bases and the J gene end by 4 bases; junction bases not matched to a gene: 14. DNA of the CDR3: TGTGCCAGCAGTTTAGCCGGGGGCTGGACTAGCGGGAGAAGGTACGAGCAGTACTTC. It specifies CASSLAGGWTSGRRYEQYF.

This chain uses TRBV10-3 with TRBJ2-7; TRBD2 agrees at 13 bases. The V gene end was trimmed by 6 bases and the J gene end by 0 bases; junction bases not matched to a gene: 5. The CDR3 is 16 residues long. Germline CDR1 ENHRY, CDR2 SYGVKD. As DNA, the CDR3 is TGTGCCATCAGCCTGAGACTAGCGGGAGGCTCCTACGAGCAGTACTTC. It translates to CAISLRLAGGSYEQYF.

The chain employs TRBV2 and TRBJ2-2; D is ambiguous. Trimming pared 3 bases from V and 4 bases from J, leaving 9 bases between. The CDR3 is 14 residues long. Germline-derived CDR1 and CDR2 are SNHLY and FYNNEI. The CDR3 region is CASSDSQVTGELFF. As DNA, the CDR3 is TGTGCCAGCAGTGACTCTCAGGTCACCGGGGAGCTGTTTTTT.

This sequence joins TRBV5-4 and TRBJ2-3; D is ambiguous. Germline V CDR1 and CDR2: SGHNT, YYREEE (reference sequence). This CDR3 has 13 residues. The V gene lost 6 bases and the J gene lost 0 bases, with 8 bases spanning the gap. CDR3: CASMLGSTDTQYF. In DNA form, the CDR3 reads TGTGCCAGCATGCTAGGGAGCACAGATACGCAGTATTTT.